This TCR beta chain emerged from a study of memory CD4+ T cells and cytomegalovirus serostatus. Study-wide results and caveats: CMV serostatus prediction reached median AUC approximately 0.95, or 0.91 with US-trained model. Of approximately 160 reported CMV TCRbeta sequences, 55 to 80 were found in memory CD4+ repertoires.

This clone came up a few times. The antigen remains unidentified. The protocol was immunoSEQ multiplex PCR, while the TCRdb copy is restricted to in-frame clones and leaves out a portion. This table has some 45,000 clones, around 76% appearing once. V lost 6 bases and J lost 7; bases outside the gene matches: 21. The CDR3 runs 19 residues. The germline V gene has CDR1 MNHGY and CDR2 SVAAGI. Single viable CD3+CD4+CD8-CD45RO+ cells were sorted as the memory CD4+ T cells. Positive selection with CD4 microbeads enriched total CD4+ T cells. The sequence derives from an adult in good health and CMV-seropositive. The rearrangement links TRBV6-9 to TRBJ1-4; 9 positions agree with TRBD1. Sequencing was done on a sample of memory CD4+ T cells from blood. In nucleotides, the CDR3 is TGTGCCAGCAGACCTACTGGGACAGGGAGATCTTTTAGCGGTGAAAAACTGTTTTTT. Protein product: CASRPTGTGRSFSGEKLFF.